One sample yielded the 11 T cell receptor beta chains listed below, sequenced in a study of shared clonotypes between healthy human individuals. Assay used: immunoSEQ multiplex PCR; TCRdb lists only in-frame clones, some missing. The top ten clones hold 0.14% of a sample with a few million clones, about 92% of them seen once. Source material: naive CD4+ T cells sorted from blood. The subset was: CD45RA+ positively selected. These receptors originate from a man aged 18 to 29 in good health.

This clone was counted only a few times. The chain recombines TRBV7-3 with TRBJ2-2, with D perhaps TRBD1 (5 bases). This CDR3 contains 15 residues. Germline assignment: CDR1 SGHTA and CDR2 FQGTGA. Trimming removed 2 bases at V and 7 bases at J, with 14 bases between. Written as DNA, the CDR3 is TGTGCCAGCAGCTTACCGTCAGGGATGCACGGGGAGCTGTTTTTT. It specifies CASSLPSGMHGELFF. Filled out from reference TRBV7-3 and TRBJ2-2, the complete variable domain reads GAGVSQTPSNKVTEKGKYVELRCDPISGHTALYWYRQSLGQGPEFLIYFQGTGAADDSGLPNDRFFAVRPEGSVSTLKIQRTERGDSAVYLCASSLPSGMHGELFFGEGSRLTVL.

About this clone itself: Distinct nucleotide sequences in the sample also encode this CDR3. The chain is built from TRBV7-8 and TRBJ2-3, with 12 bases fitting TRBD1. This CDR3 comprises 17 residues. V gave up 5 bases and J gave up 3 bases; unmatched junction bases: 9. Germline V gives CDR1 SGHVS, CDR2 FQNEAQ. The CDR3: CASSLRDRGLGTDTQYF. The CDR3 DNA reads TGTGCCAGCAGCCTACGGGACAGGGGGCTTGGAACAGATACGCAGTATTTT.

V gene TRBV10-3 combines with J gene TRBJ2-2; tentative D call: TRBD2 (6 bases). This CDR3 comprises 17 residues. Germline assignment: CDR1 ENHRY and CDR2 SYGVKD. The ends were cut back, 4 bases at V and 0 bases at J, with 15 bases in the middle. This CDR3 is CAISGGGGAANTGELFF. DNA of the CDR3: TGTGCCATCAGTGGGGGCGGAGGGGCCGCGAACACCGGGGAGCTGTTTTTT.

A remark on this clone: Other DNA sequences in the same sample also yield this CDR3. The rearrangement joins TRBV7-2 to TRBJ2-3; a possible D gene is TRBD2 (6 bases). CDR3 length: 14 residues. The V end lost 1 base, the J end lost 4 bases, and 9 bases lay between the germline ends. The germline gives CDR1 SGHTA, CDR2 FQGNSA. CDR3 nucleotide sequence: TGTGCCAGCAGCTTAGGTGGGAGGCCAGATACGCAGTATTTT. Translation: CASSLGGRPDTQYF.

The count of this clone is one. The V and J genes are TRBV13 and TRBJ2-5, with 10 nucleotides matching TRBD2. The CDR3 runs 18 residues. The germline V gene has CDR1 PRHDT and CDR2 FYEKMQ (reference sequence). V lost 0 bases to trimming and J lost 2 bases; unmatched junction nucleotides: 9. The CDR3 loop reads CASSLGLKRLAGQETQYF. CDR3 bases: TGTGCCAGCAGCTTAGGACTAAAGAGACTAGCGGGTCAAGAGACCCAGTACTTC.

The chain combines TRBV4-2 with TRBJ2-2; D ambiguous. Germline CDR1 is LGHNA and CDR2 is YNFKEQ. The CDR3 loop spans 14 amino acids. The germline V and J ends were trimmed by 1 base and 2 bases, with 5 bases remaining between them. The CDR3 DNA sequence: TGTGCCAGCAGCCAAGTTACCAACACCGGGGAGCTGTTTTTT. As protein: CASSQVTNTGELFF.

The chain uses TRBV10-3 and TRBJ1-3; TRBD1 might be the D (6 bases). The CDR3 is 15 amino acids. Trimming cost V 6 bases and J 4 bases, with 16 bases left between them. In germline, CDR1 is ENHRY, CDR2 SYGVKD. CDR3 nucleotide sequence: TGTGCCATCAGCTACCTGGCGCAGGGGGGAAACACCATATATTTT. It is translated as CAISYLAQGGNTIYF.

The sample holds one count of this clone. This CDR3 reads CASSLLAGVSEQYF. CDR3 DNA sequence: TGTGCCAGCAGCTTGCTAGCGGGAGTTAGCGAGCAGTACTTC. The chain uses TRBV11-2 and TRBJ2-7, with 10 bases that match TRBD2. The CDR3 extends over 14 amino acids. The V and J ends lost 3 bases and 6 bases, in that order; junction bases with no gene match: 5. Germline assignment: CDR1 SGHAT and CDR2 FQNNGV. Filled out from reference TRBV11-2 and TRBJ2-7, the complete variable domain reads EAGVAQSPRYKIIEKRQSVAFWCNPISGHATLYWYQQILGQGPKLLIQFQNNGVVDDSQLPKDRFSAERLKGVDSTLKIQPAKLEDSAVYLCASSLLAGVSEQYFGPGTRLTVT.

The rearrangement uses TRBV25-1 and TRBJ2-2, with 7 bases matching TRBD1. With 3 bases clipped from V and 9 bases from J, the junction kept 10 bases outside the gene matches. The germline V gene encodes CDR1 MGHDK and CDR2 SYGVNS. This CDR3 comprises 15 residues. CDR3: CASSDIGTGVWELFF. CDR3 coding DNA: TGTGCCAGCAGTGATATCGGTACAGGGGTCTGGGAGCTGTTTTTT.

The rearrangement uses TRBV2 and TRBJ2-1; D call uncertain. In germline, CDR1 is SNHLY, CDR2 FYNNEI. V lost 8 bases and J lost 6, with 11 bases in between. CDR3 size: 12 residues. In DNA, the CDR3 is TGTGCCAGCTGTCGCGCGCTCAATGAGCAGTTCTTC. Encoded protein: CASCRALNEQFF.

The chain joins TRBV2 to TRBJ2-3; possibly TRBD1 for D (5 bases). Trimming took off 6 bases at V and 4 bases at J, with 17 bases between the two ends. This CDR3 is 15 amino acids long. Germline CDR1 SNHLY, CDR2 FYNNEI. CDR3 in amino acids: CASSTGQGGADTQYF. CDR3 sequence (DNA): TGTGCCAGCAGCACCGGGCAGGGTGGAGCAGATACGCAGTATTTT. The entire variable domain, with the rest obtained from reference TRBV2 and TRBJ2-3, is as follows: EPEVTQTPSHQVTQMGQEVILRCVPISNHLYFYWYRQILGQKVEFLVSFYNNEISEKSEIFDDQFSVERPDGSNFTLKIRSTKLEDSAMYFCASSTGQGGADTQYFGPGTRLTVL.